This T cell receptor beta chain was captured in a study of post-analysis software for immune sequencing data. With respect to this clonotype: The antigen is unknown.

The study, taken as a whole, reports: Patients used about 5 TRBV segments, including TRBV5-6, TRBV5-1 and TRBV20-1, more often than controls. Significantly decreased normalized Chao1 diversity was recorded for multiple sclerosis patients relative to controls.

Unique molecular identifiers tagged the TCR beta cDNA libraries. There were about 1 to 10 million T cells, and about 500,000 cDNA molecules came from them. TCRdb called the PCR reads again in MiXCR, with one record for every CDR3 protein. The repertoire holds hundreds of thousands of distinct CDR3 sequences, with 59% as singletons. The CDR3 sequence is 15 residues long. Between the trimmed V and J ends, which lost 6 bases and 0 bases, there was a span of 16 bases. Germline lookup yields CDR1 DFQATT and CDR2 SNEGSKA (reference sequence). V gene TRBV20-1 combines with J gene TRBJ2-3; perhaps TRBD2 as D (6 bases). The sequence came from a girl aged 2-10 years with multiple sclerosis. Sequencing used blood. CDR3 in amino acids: CSALGRGSSTDTQYF. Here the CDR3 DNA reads TGCAGTGCCCTAGGTCGGGGGAGTAGCACAGATACGCAGTATTTT.